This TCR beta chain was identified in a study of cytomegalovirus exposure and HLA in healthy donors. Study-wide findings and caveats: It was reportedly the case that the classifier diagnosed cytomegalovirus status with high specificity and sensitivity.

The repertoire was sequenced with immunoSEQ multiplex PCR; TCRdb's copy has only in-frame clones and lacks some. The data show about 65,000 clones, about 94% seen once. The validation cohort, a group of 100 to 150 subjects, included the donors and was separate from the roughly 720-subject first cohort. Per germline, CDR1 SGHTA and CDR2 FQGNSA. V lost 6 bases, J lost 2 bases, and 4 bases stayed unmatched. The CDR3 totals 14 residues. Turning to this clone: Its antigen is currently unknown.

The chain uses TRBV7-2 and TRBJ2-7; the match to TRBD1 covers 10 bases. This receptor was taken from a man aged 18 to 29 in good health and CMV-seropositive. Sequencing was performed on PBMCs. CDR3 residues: CASRMTGGTYEQYF. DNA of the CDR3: TGTGCCAGCAGGATGACAGGGGGCACCTACGAGCAGTACTTC.